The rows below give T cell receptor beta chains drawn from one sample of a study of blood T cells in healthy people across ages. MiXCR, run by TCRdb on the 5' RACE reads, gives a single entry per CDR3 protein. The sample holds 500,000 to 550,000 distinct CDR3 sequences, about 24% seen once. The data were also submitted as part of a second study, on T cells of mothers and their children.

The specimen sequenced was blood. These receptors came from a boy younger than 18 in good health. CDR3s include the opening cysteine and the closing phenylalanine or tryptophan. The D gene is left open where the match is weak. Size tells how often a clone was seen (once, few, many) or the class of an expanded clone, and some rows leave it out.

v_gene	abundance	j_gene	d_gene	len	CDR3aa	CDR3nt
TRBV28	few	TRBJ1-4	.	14	CASSRTDPPKTVFF	TGTGCCAGCAGTCGGACCGATCCCCCAAAAACGGTGTTTTTT
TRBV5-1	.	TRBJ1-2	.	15	CASSPGTARHYGYTF	TGCGCCAGCAGCCCCGGGACGGCCAGACACTATGGCTACACCTTC
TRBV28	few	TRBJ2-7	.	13	CASSFGVHYEQYF	TGTGCCAGCAGTTTCGGGGTACACTACGAGCAGTACTTC
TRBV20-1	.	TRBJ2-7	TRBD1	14	CSARDPDRVGEQYF	TGCAGTGCTAGAGATCCGGACAGGGTAGGTGAGCAGTACTTC
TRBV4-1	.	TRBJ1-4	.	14	CASSQVHVNEKLFF	TGCGCCAGCAGCCAAGTCCACGTGAATGAAAAACTGTTTTTT
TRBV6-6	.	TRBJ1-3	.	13	CASIRGVGNTIYF	TGTGCCAGCATACGAGGGGTCGGAAACACCATATATTTT
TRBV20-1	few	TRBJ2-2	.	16	CSARDRKSSNTGELFF	TGCAGTGCCAGAGATCGGAAGTCCTCGAACACCGGGGAGCTGTTTTTT
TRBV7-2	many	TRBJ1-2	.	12	CASSLGGYGYTF	TGTGCCAGCAGCTTAGGTGGCTATGGCTACACCTTC
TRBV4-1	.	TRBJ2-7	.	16	CASSQDLSRGVNEQYF	TGCGCCAGCAGCCAAGATCTTAGCAGGGGCGTCAACGAGCAGTACTTC
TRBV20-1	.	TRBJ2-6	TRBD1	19	CSARERYRGFNSEANVLTF	TGCAGTGCTAGGGAAAGATACAGGGGGTTTAACTCTGAGGCCAACGTCCTGACTTTC
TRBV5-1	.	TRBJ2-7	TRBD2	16	CASSLATSGESYEQYF	TGCGCCAGCAGCTTGGCCACTAGCGGGGAGTCCTACGAGCAGTACTTC
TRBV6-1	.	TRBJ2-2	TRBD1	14	CASSEGTGSGELFF	TGTGCCAGCAGTGAAGGGACAGGAAGCGGGGAGCTGTTTTTT
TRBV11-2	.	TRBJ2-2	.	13	CASSPQGGGELFF	TGTGCCAGCAGCCCACAGGGAGGCGGGGAGCTGTTTTTT
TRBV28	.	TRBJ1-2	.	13	CASSLPVNYGYTF	TGTGCCAGCAGCCTTCCCGTTAACTATGGCTACACCTTC